The TCR beta chain under discussion was sequenced for a study of cytomegalovirus exposure and HLA in healthy donors (dated by TCRdb to 2015 to 2018). With regard to the full study: The 650 to 750 repertoires of the first cohort and the 120 validation repertoires were produced on the same platform, according to a later analysis. The study aimed to test whether cataloging public T cell receptors could reveal signatures of past pathogen exposure. Along with the approximately 700-subject first cohort, a separate validation cohort of over a hundred different subjects was used. High-throughput TCR immunosequencing, statistical association of individual TCRs with disease status, and machine learning were combined to predict cytomegalovirus infection status.

From the germline V gene, CDR1 is SGDLS and CDR2 is YYNGEE. V gives up 6 bases and J gives up 2 bases, and the segment between their germline ends measures 24 bases. Spanning cysteine to phenylalanine, the CDR3 consists of 18 amino acids. CDR3 DNA only is kept here, 54 bases in frame from base 1. The donors belonged to the validation cohort of over a hundred subjects, which was separate from the approximately 700-subject first cohort. The method was the immunoSEQ multiplex PCR assay. The source study handled its data this way. To diagnose cytomegalovirus status from the catalog of TCR beta chain sequences, a statistical classification framework was built. TCRdb re-hosts the immuneACCESS table, in-frame sequences only. Its copies lack some clones; in the studies checked, an unresolved V gene accounts for under half of them, and the cause for the rest is not known. That table is the source of V, J and clone size, and D and trimming were worked out from the DNA. This sample gives over 250,000 clones in total; around 86% of them show up just once. The ten largest clones take up approximately 1% of the sample.

Summary of the overall study and its limitations: Of the cluster scores, roughly 95% were above 0 in a later analysis, which found that TCRs clustered in the first cohort also tended to co-occur in the approximately 130 validation repertoires. The study listed approximately 150 TCR beta chains as associated with cytomegalovirus. The classifier was reported to diagnose cytomegalovirus status with high specificity and sensitivity in both the original cohort and the validation cohort. While some public TCRs were present in many individuals, most TCR sequences turned up only very rarely across donors. A few of the identified cytomegalovirus-associated TCR beta chains were confirmed in vitro to be specific for cytomegalovirus antigens. According to the authors, the approach could potentially be generalized to other disease states and immunological phenotypes. A later analysis lacked HLA typing for the validation cohort, so it scored co-occurrence in that cohort across all 110 or so repertoires.

Concerning this clone: The specificity of this receptor is unknown. One base away there is no much larger clone; base qualities are not given.

The clonotype was recovered from a woman younger than 35 in good health and CMV-seronegative. The specimen sequenced was PBMCs. Recombination linked TRBV9 to TRBJ1-3; the D gene remains uncertain. Read as DNA, the sequence is TGTGCCAGCACCCCAGAGAAGAGCGGACGCGGGACTGGAAACACCATATATTTT. Its product reads: CASTPEKSGRGTGNTIYF.